Reported below is one TCR beta chain. Its antigen is currently unknown. The sample comes from a study of beta chain features in type 1 diabetes. Findings and limits, study-wide: When Type 1 diabetes patients were examined, their TCRB CDR3s proved moderately but significantly shorter in all four CD4+ subsets.

Germline trimming cut 4 bases from V and 0 bases from J; bases unmatched to any gene: 6. This CDR3 comprises 16 residues. Germline CDR1 SGHTA, CDR2 FQGNSA. All of the isolated RNA was reverse transcribed, so expressed TCRB transcripts were sequenced. The assay was immunoSEQ multiplex PCR, and TCRdb's table has in-frame clones only and misses some. The sample holds some 270,000 clones, approximately 10% seen once. The receptor was isolated from a man aged 30 to 45 with type 1 diabetes. The chain joins TRBV7-2 to TRBJ2-4, with TRBD1 identical over 7 bases. Material: naive CD4+ T cells from blood. DNA of the CDR3: TGTGCCAGCAGCTCGACAGGGTCCCGAGCCAAAAACATTCAGTACTTC. Protein: CASSSTGSRAKNIQYF.